This T cell receptor (beta chain) was profiled in a study of T and B cells in COVID-19 patients. Study-wide context: COVID-19 patients gave peripheral blood either during active infection or after recovery. Active-infection patients were older, median 67 years, than recovered patients, median about 32 years. The study's findings and limits: Symptomatic-phase blood samples from mildly ill patients and early samples from severe cases were scarce.

This clonotype was detected a few times. Antigen unknown. TRB rearrangements were amplified by multiplex PCR with BIOMED2 TRB-A/B primers. TCRdb itself ran the multiplex PCR reads through MiXCR, one entry per CDR3 protein. This table holds about 5,000 distinct CDR3 sequences, about a fifth found once. Each TRB amplification used roughly 220-550 ng of genomic DNA from blood. This CDR3 is built from 12 residues. Germline CDR1 reads SGHRS; CDR2 reads YFSETQ. V was shortened by 4 bases and J by 0 bases, with 5 bases between the two germline ends. The chain is built from TRBV5-1 and TRBJ2-7, with unresolved D. What was sequenced was blood. This clonotype was obtained from a human donor with active COVID-19. CDR3 loop: CASSVNSYEQYF. Written as DNA, the CDR3 is TGCGCCAGCAGCGTGAACTCCTACGAGCAGTACTTC.